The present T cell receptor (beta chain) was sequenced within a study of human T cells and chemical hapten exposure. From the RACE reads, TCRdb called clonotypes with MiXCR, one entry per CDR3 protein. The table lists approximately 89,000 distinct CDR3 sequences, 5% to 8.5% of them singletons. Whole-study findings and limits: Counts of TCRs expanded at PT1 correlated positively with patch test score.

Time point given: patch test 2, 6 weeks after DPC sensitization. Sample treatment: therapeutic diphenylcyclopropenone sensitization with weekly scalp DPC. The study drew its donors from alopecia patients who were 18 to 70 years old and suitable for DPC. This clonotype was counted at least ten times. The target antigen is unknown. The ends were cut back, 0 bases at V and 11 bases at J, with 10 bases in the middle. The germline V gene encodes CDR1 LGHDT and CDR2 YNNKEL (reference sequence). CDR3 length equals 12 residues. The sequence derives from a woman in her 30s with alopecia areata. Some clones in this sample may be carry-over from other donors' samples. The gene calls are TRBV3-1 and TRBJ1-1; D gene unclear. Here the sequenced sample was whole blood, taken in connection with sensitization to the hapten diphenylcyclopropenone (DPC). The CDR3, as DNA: TGTGCCAGCAGCCAAGAAAACCGACCGGCTTTCTTT. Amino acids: CASSQENRPAFF.